The 30 T cell receptor beta chains listed next were all sequenced from one sample in a study of a mutant IDH1 vaccine in newly diagnosed glioma. The time point was: baseline, week 1 (first vaccination visit). The treatment here: pre-vaccination baseline after standard-of-care therapy. Sequencing was performed with immunoSEQ multiplex PCR; in TCRdb, only in-frame clones are kept and a portion is missing. Counted here are around 92,000 clones, roughly 90% occurring once; the ten biggest clones make up around 0.6%. Sequencing was performed on PBMCs, taken from a glioma patient treated with radiotherapy, temozolomide or both. The receptors originated from a woman between 45 and 65 years old with glioma.

The chain joins TRBV7-9 to TRBJ2-5, with 7 nucleotides matching TRBD2. Germline CDR1 SEHNR, CDR2 FQNEAQ (reference sequence). J was trimmed by 3 bases and V by 1 base; bases with no gene match: 2. The CDR3 totals 14 residues. The CDR3 region has the DNA TGTGCCAGCAGCTTAGTGGCGGGAGAAGAGACCCAGTACTTC. The encoded protein is CASSLVAGEETQYF.

This chain uses TRBV18 with TRBJ2-3, with 11 bases that match TRBD2. With 3 bases clipped from V and 4 bases from J, the junction kept 12 bases outside the gene matches. The CDR3 has 18 amino acids. CDR1 is KGHSH and CDR2 is LQKENI in the germline V gene. CDR3: CASSPSLAGGPYADTQYF. The CDR3 bases are TGTGCCAGCTCACCTTCCTTAGCGGGAGGGCCCTACGCAGATACGCAGTATTTT.

This clone was detected only a few times. The chain couples TRBV5-1 to TRBJ1-1, with D unclear. V was cut by 0 bases and J by 1 base, with 7 bases left in between. The CDR3 has 14 amino acids. CDR1 is SGHRS, CDR2 YFSETQ, per germline. The chain's CDR3 is CASSLVLTNTEAFF. The CDR3 DNA reads TGCGCCAGCAGCTTGGTTTTGACGAACACTGAAGCTTTCTTT.

This clone is a singleton in its sample. This chain connects TRBV4-1 to TRBJ2-7; 9 bases agree with TRBD1. V dropped 2 bases and J dropped 5; count of bases not matched to a gene: 7. CDR3 length: 15 residues. CDR1 MGHRA and CDR2 YSYEKL come from the germline V gene. CDR3 coding DNA: TGCGCCAGCAGCCAAACCAACAGGGGGCTTGACGAGCAGTACTTC. It translates to CASSQTNRGLDEQYF.

The chain couples TRBV7-3 to TRBJ2-2; the D is unclear. Trimming pared 6 bases from V and 0 bases from J, leaving 5 bases between. Germline V lookup: CDR1 SGHTA, CDR2 FQGTGA. The CDR3 has 13 amino acids. The CDR3 sequence: CASRPTNTGELFF. The CDR3 DNA follows: TGTGCCAGCAGACCGACGAACACCGGGGAGCTGTTTTTT.

The chain combines TRBV6-1 with TRBJ1-1; the D is unclear. Trimming removed 0 bases from V and 1 base from J, with 12 bases in between. The CDR3 is made up of 16 amino acids. CDR1 MNHNS and CDR2 SASEGT come from the germline V gene. CDR3 nucleotide sequence: TGTGCCAGCAGTGAAGCATTGGGCAGCTCGAACACTGAAGCTTTCTTT. Its protein product is CASSEALGSSNTEAFF.

The V and J genes are TRBV2 and TRBJ1-6, with 7 nucleotides matching TRBD1. Germline V gene sequence: CDR1 SNHLY, CDR2 FYNNEI. This CDR3 contains 14 residues. The V segment lost 7 bases and the J segment 4 bases; nucleotides outside the gene matches: 4. The CDR3 here is CASNNRGYNSPLHF. The CDR3 bases are TGTGCCAGCAACAACAGGGGATATAATTCACCCCTCCACTTT.

The chain combines TRBV7-3 with TRBJ1-2; 7 bases are a match to TRBD1. V was clipped by 5 bases and J by 7 bases; unmatched bases: 4. Germline-derived CDR1 and CDR2 are SGHTA and FQGTGA. The CDR3 loop spans 12 amino acids. CDR3 region: CASSGTGVGYTF. CDR3 in DNA: TGTGCCAGCAGCGGAACAGGGGTTGGCTACACCTTC.

The rearrangement links TRBV7-9 to TRBJ1-5, with D tentatively TRBD1 (6 bases). From germline, CDR1 is SEHNR and CDR2 FQNEAQ (reference sequence). The germline V and J ends were trimmed by 0 bases and 5 bases, with 11 bases remaining between them. CDR3 length equals 15 residues. This CDR3 reads CASSLAGGRDQPQHF. The CDR3 DNA is TGTGCCAGCAGCTTAGCAGGGGGTCGGGATCAGCCCCAGCATTTT.

The chain carries TRBV5-1 and TRBJ2-7; TRBD1 matches at 7 bases. Germline V gene sequence: CDR1 SGHRS, CDR2 YFSETQ. With V trimmed by 4 bases and J by 3 bases, 13 bases remained unmatched. CDR3 length: 16 residues. Written as DNA, the CDR3 is TGCGCCAGCAGCCAAACGGGACAGCCTTGGAACTACGAGCAGTACTTC. Translating it yields CASSQTGQPWNYEQYF. Supplemented by reference TRBV5-1 and TRBJ2-7, the full variable domain reads KAGVTQTPRYLIKTRGQQVTLSCSPISGHRSVSWYQQTPGQGLQFLFEYFSETQRNKGNFPGRFSGRQFSNSRSEMNVSTLELGDSALYLCASSQTGQPWNYEQYFGPGTRLTVT.

This clone was counted once. The chain joins TRBV2 to TRBJ2-7; tentatively, D is TRBD1 or TRBD2 (5 bases each). CDR1 is SNHLY and CDR2 is FYNNEI in the germline V gene. Trimming removed 8 bases at V and 2 bases at J, with 7 bases between. This CDR3 spans 11 amino acids. The CDR3 nucleotides read TGTGCCAGCTCGGGACCCTACGAGCAGTACTTC. As protein: CASSGPYEQYF.

V is TRBV5-4 and J is TRBJ2-3; the D is unclear. Germline V gene lookup returns CDR1 SGHNT and CDR2 YYREEE (reference sequence). Trimming removed 3 bases from V and 5 bases from J, with 19 bases in between. This CDR3 is built from 16 residues. The CDR3 region is CASSWRRSWAVDTQYF. The DNA of the CDR3 is TGTGCCAGCAGCTGGAGAAGGTCTTGGGCGGTAGATACGCAGTATTTT.

The chain recombines TRBV5-5 with TRBJ1-6; possible D gene TRBD1, 6 bases. Germline lookup yields CDR1 SGHKS and CDR2 YYEKEE (reference sequence). V was cut by 0 bases and J by 2 bases, with 9 bases left in between. This CDR3 is built from 16 residues. CDR3 residues: CASSLVQGAYNSPLHF. In DNA form, the CDR3 reads TGTGCCAGCAGCTTGGTACAGGGAGCCTATAATTCACCCCTCCACTTT.

This clone was observed a few times. The chain combines TRBV28 with TRBJ1-5; D is uncertain. Germline lookup yields CDR1 MDHEN and CDR2 SYDVKM. This CDR3 is 14 amino acids long. Trimming cost V 5 bases and J 7 bases, with 15 bases left between them. The CDR3 reads CASSPTGGGQPQHF. The CDR3 DNA reads TGTGCCAGCAGTCCAACGGGTGGAGGACAGCCCCAGCATTTT. The variable domain in full, completed from reference TRBV28 and TRBJ1-5, reads DVKVTQSSRYLVKRTGEKVFLECVQDMDHENMFWYRQDPGLGLRLIYFSYDVKMKEKGDIPEGYSVSREKKERFSLILESASTNQTSMYLCASSPTGGGQPQHFGDGTRLSIL.

The chain is built from TRBV25-1 and TRBJ2-3, with TRBD2 matching over 9 bases. Germline V gives CDR1 MGHDK, CDR2 SYGVNS. V lost 10 bases and J lost 5; bases outside the gene matches: 13. This CDR3 contains 15 residues. The CDR3 sequence is CATRRGGQGGDTQYF. CDR3 DNA: TGTGCCACCCGGCGGGGGGGCCAAGGTGGAGATACGCAGTATTTT.

CDR3 sequence (DNA): TGTGCCAGCAGTGGGACAGGGGGGGCCTACGAGCAGTACTTC. It is translated as CASSGTGGAYEQYF. The J gene is TRBJ2-7, the V gene TRBV27; 11 bases agree with TRBD1. V trimming: 5 bases; J trimming: 2 bases; junction bases outside the gene matches: 2. The CDR3 length is 14 residues. Germline V gives CDR1 MNHEY, CDR2 SMNVEV (reference sequence).

This clone has a single count. The chain has TRBV11-2 and TRBJ2-7; 9 bases match TRBD2. This CDR3 contains 16 residues. The V segment lost 0 bases and the J segment 4 bases; nucleotides outside the gene matches: 7. Per the germline V gene, CDR1 is SGHAT and CDR2 is FQNNGV. The CDR3 reads CASSLDGASGAYEQYF. The CDR3 coding sequence is TGTGCCAGCAGCTTAGATGGGGCTAGCGGGGCGTACGAGCAGTACTTC.

This clone appeared once. The J gene is TRBJ2-7, the V gene TRBV4-1; 10 nucleotides line up with TRBD1. CDR3 length equals 17 residues. The junction had 7 bases not matched to a gene; V was cut back by 0 bases and J by 2 bases. CDR1 and CDR2 from the germline V gene are MGHRA and YSYEKL. CDR3 bases: TGCGCCAGCAGCCAAGACCAATCGGGACAGGGGACCTACGAGCAGTACTTC. This gives the protein CASSQDQSGQGTYEQYF.

J is TRBJ2-1 and V is TRBV6-1; 10 nucleotides match TRBD2. The length of the CDR3 is 15 residues. Germline lookup yields CDR1 MNHNS and CDR2 SASEGT. Unmatched junction bases numbered 4, after V lost 4 bases and J lost 4 bases. CDR3 DNA sequence: TGTGCCAGCAGTGTTTCTAGCGGGGGATACAATGAGCAGTTCTTC. Translating gives CASSVSSGGYNEQFF.

This clone was observed a few times. The gene calls are TRBV6-5 and TRBJ1-4; D is uncertain. Trimming removed 6 bases at V and 0 bases at J, with 11 bases between. Germline lookup yields CDR1 MNHEY and CDR2 SVGAGI. The CDR3 contains 15 residues. The CDR3 DNA sequence: TGTGCCAGCAGACAATGGGAGTCAACTAATGAAAAACTGTTTTTT. Translating it yields CASRQWESTNEKLFF.

This sequence joins TRBV5-4 and TRBJ1-1, with D unresolved. This CDR3 has 15 residues. V shed 3 bases and J shed 4 bases, with 16 bases lying between them. The V gene's germline CDR1 is SGHNT and CDR2 YYREEE (reference sequence). CDR3 loop: CASSSKGREGTEAFF. In DNA form, the CDR3 reads TGTGCCAGCAGCTCGAAAGGACGGGAGGGCACTGAAGCTTTCTTT.

The chain carries TRBV21-1 and TRBJ1-1. TRBV21-1 is given as a pseudogene. The CDR3 is 15 amino acids. CDR3 region: CASTTRARVNTEAFF. In nucleotides, the CDR3 is TGTGCCAGCACCACGAGGGCCCGAGTGAACACTGAAGCTTTCTTT.

This clone has only one observation. The chain recombines TRBV20-1 with TRBJ2-4, with D unclear. In germline, CDR1 is DFQATT, CDR2 SNEGSKA (reference sequence). The CDR3 runs to 11 residues. Trimming shortened V by 6 bases and J by 6 bases, and 9 bases separated the two germline ends. The CDR3 is CSAEDGNIQYF. CDR3 coding DNA: TGCAGTGCCGAAGACGGAAACATTCAGTACTTC.

The J gene is TRBJ2-2, the V gene TRBV10-1, with unresolved D. Germline assignment: CDR1 WNHNN and CDR2 SYGVQD (reference sequence). V was clipped by 4 bases and J by 5 bases, with 8 bases between them. The CDR3 spans 13 residues. The CDR3 loop reads CASSAGRTGELFF. The CDR3 nucleotides are TGCGCCAGCAGTGCGGGCCGGACCGGGGAGCTGTTTTTT.

V is TRBV28 and J is TRBJ2-5, with a tentative D call TRBD1 (6 bases). Between the trimmed V and J ends, which lost 10 bases and 5 bases, there was a span of 14 bases. Germline CDR1 is MDHEN and CDR2 is SYDVKM. CDR3 length equals 12 residues. The CDR3 DNA reads TGTGCCACGACACAGGGTATGGAGACCCAGTACTTC. It codes for CATTQGMETQYF. Using reference TRBV28 and TRBJ2-5 for the parts outside the CDR3, the full variable domain is DVKVTQSSRYLVKRTGEKVFLECVQDMDHENMFWYRQDPGLGLRLIYFSYDVKMKEKGDIPEGYSVSREKKERFSLILESASTNQTSMYLCATTQGMETQYFGPGTRLLVL.

V is TRBV5-8 and J is TRBJ1-1; TRBD1 matches 11 bases. The CDR3 spans 16 residues. Losses at the gene ends were 1 base for V and 5 bases for J; bases not matched to a gene: 7. Germline V gives CDR1 SGHTS, CDR2 YDEGEE. CDR3 protein: CASSLTYGTGGTEAFF. DNA of the CDR3: TGTGCCAGCAGCTTGACCTATGGGACAGGGGGAACTGAAGCTTTCTTT.

The gene calls are TRBV10-3 and TRBJ2-2, with 8 bases fitting TRBD1. The CDR3 runs to 14 residues. Germline values: CDR1 ENHRY, CDR2 SYGVKD. V gave up 4 bases and J gave up 4 bases; unmatched junction bases: 2. CDR3 coding DNA: TGTGCCATCAGTGGGGGACAGGCCACCGGGGAGCTGTTTTTT. As protein: CAISGGQATGELFF.

The V and J genes are TRBV7-3 and TRBJ2-7; possible D gene TRBD2, 6 bases. V was shortened by 2 bases and J by 3 bases, with 8 bases between the two germline ends. CDR1 is SGHTA and CDR2 is FQGTGA in the germline V gene. The CDR3 loop spans 13 amino acids. The CDR3 DNA follows: TGTGCCAGCAGCTTATTGGGAGGCTACGAGCAGTACTTC. Encoded protein: CASSLLGGYEQYF. The variable domain in full, with the rest retrieved from reference TRBV7-3 and TRBJ2-7, is GAGVSQTPSNKVTEKGKYVELRCDPISGHTALYWYRQSLGQGPEFLIYFQGTGAADDSGLPNDRFFAVRPEGSVSTLKIQRTERGDSAVYLCASSLLGGYEQYFGPGTRLTVT.

The J gene is TRBJ2-7, the V gene TRBV6-6; D is uncertain. CDR3 length: 13 residues. V was clipped by 0 bases and J by 3 bases, with 6 bases between them. Germline V gene sequence: CDR1 MNHNY, CDR2 SVGAGI (reference sequence). Written as DNA, the CDR3 is TGTGCCAGCAGTTACTCGAGCAGCTACGAGCAGTACTTC. Protein: CASSYSSSYEQYF.

The chain combines TRBV29-1 with TRBJ1-2; D remains unclear. Trimming pared 0 bases from V and 13 bases from J, leaving 15 bases between. The germline gives CDR1 SQVTM, CDR2 ANQGSEA. The CDR3 loop spans 12 amino acids. CDR3 sequence: CSVEDWPLLRTF. The CDR3 DNA reads as TGCAGCGTTGAAGATTGGCCCCTTCTCCGCACCTTC.